Listed below are T cell receptor beta chains from one sample, sequenced in a study of blood T cells in healthy people across ages. TCRdb used MiXCR to reprocess the 5' RACE reads, holding one entry per CDR3 protein. The sample gives over 1,500,000 distinct CDR3 sequences, around 50% of which show up once; around 2.1% is in the top ten. The sample comprised blood. The receptors derive from a woman aged 40 to 50 in good health. CDR3s include the opening cysteine and the closing phenylalanine or tryptophan. The order of the fields is D gene, V gene, clone size, J gene, CDR3 protein, CDR3 DNA. A D gene is named only where the DNA matches it firmly. Not every row has a clone size; where given, it reads once, few, many or a size class.

D: NA
V: TRBV9
size: few
J: TRBJ2-5
CDR3: CASSPEGHRSETQYF
DNA: TGTGCCAGCAGCCCGGAAGGGCATCGGTCAGAGACCCAGTACTTC

D: NA
V: TRBV20-1
size: few
J: TRBJ2-7
CDR3: CSARDPGSKVSYEQYF
DNA: TGCAGTGCTAGAGATCCTGGTTCAAAGGTCTCCTACGAGCAGTACTTC

D: NA
V: TRBV11-1
size: few
J: TRBJ2-7
CDR3: CASSLMRVGEQYF
DNA: TGTGCCAGCAGCTTGATGAGAGTGGGCGAGCAGTACTTC

D: NA
V: TRBV6-5
size: NA
J: TRBJ1-5
CDR3: CASSSGDSNQPQHF
DNA: TGTGCCAGCAGCTCGGGGGATAGCAATCAGCCCCAGCATTTT

D: NA
V: TRBV6-1
size: NA
J: TRBJ2-5
CDR3: CASSGGQGSGETQYF
DNA: TGTGCCAGCAGTGGTGGGCAGGGCAGTGGAGAGACCCAGTACTTC

D: NA
V: TRBV2
size: NA
J: TRBJ2-3
CDR3: CASASGFLTDTQYF
DNA: TGTGCCAGCGCGTCGGGGTTTTTGACAGATACGCAGTATTTT

D: TRBD2
V: TRBV27
size: few
J: TRBJ2-5
CDR3: CASKMIRGSGVMETQYF
DNA: TGTGCCAGCAAGATGATAAGGGGTAGCGGGGTGATGGAGACCCAGTACTTC

D: TRBD1
V: TRBV2
size: NA
J: TRBJ2-4
CDR3: CASRGTGGGENIQYF
DNA: TGTGCCAGCAGGGGGACAGGGGGGGGGGAAAACATTCAGTACTTC

D: NA
V: TRBV6-5
size: few
J: TRBJ1-2
CDR3: CASSYSQTANYGYTF
DNA: TGTGCCAGCAGTTACTCCCAGACAGCTAACTATGGCTACACCTTC

D: NA
V: TRBV20-1
size: NA
J: TRBJ1-5
CDR3: CSATTGGPPQHF
DNA: TGCAGTGCTACTACGGGCGGCCCGCCCCAGCATTTT

D: NA
V: TRBV5-1
size: few
J: TRBJ2-1
CDR3: CASSLEGQALNEQFF
DNA: TGCGCCAGCAGCTTAGAGGGGCAGGCCTTAAATGAGCAGTTCTTC

D: TRBD1
V: TRBV7-2
size: few
J: TRBJ1-6
CDR3: CASSLAQTGGLPLHF
DNA: TGTGCCAGCAGCTTAGCCCAGACAGGGGGCCTACCCCTCCACTTT

D: TRBD2
V: TRBV9
size: many
J: TRBJ2-1
CDR3: CASSKRTSGGAYNEQFF
DNA: TGTGCCAGCAGCAAACGGACTAGCGGGGGGGCCTACAATGAGCAGTTCTTC

D: NA
V: TRBV6-6
size: NA
J: TRBJ2-1
CDR3: CASKRATLYNEQFF
DNA: TGTGCCAGTAAGCGGGCAACTTTATACAATGAGCAGTTCTTC

D: TRBD2
V: TRBV18
size: NA
J: TRBJ2-1
CDR3: CASSPDSGGFYNEQFF
DNA: TGTGCCAGCTCGCCAGACAGCGGGGGATTCTACAATGAGCAGTTCTTC

D: NA
V: TRBV27
size: few
J: TRBJ2-5
CDR3: CASHPGGTQETQYF
DNA: TGTGCCAGCCACCCCGGAGGGACCCAAGAGACCCAGTACTTC

D: TRBD2
V: TRBV10-3
size: NA
J: TRBJ2-3
CDR3: CAISESLADTDTQYF
DNA: TGTGCCATCAGTGAGTCTCTAGCGGATACAGATACGCAGTATTTT

D: NA
V: TRBV6-5
size: NA
J: TRBJ2-7
CDR3: CASSYQSGLGYEQYF
DNA: TGTGCCAGCAGTTACCAGTCAGGGTTGGGCTACGAGCAGTACTTC

D: NA
V: TRBV20-1
size: NA
J: TRBJ2-5
CDR3: CSASGGVGETQYF
DNA: TGCAGTGCTAGTGGTGGGGTAGGGGAGACCCAGTACTTC

D: NA
V: TRBV12-3/TRBV12-4
size: NA
J: TRBJ2-5
CDR3: CASSSIQGIETQYF
DNA: TGTGCCAGCAGTTCCATCCAGGGAATTGAGACCCAGTACTTC

D: NA
V: TRBV6-5
size: once
J: TRBJ1-1
CDR3: CASSWYNEAFF
DNA: TGTGCCAGCAGTTGGTACAATGAAGCTTTCTTT

D: TRBD1
V: TRBV14
size: NA
J: TRBJ2-5
CDR3: CAGSQGQGWETQYF
DNA: TGTGCCGGCAGCCAGGGACAGGGTTGGGAGACCCAGTACTTC

D: TRBD1
V: TRBV15
size: few
J: TRBJ2-5
CDR3: CATSRGPDETQYF
DNA: TGTGCCACAAGCAGGGGGCCTGATGAGACCCAGTACTTC